This paragraph reports one TCR beta chain. The data originate from a study of blood T cell repertoires in COVID-19. At the level of the study: The samples span acute and convalescent COVID-19 from the United States, Italy and Spain.

The trim removed 0 bases at V and 2 bases at J, leaving 10 bases unmatched. The length of the CDR3 is 17 residues. Germline loops: CDR1 SGHRS, CDR2 YFSETQ. Method: immunoSEQ multiplex PCR; TCRdb's copy keeps in-frame clones and lacks some. Found here are some 73,000 clones, more than 70% of them singletons; the top ten hold around 2.3%. The sample comprised peripheral blood. The chain uses TRBV5-1 and TRBJ2-5; 7 bases line up with TRBD2. This receptor was identified in a man aged 65-85 years with COVID-19, enrolled during active disease. CDR3 residues: CASSLVGLGGVQETQYF. CDR3 bases: TGCGCCAGCAGCTTGGTCGGACTAGGAGGGGTACAAGAGACCCAGTACTTC.